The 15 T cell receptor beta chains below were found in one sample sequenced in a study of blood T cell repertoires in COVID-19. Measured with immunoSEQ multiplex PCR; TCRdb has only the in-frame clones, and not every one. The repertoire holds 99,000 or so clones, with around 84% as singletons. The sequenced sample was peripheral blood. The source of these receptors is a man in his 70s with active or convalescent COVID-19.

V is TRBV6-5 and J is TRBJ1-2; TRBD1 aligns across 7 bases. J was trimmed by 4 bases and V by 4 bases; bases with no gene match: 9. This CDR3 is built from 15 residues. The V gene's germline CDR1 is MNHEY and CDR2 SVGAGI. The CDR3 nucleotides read TGTGCCAGCAGTTCTCCCAGGGGGATCGCCTATGGCTACACCTTC. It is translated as CASSSPRGIAYGYTF.

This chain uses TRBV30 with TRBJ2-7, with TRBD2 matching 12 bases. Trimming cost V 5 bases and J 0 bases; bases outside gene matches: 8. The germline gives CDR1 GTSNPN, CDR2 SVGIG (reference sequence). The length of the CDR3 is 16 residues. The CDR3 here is CAWRGTSGGTSYEQYF. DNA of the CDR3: TGTGCCTGGCGGGGAACTAGCGGGGGGACCTCCTACGAGCAGTACTTC.

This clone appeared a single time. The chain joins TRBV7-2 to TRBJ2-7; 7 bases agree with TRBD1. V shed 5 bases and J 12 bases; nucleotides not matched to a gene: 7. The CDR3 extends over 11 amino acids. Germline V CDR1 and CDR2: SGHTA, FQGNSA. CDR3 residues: CASSAQGVAYF. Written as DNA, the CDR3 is TGTGCCAGCAGCGCTCAGGGGGTGGCGTACTTC.

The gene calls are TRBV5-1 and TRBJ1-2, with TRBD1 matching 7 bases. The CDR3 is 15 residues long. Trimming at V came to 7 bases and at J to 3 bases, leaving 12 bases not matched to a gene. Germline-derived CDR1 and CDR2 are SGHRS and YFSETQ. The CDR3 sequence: CASGPGGTHDYGYTF. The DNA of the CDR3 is TGCGCCAGCGGCCCAGGGGGGACTCATGACTATGGCTACACCTTC.

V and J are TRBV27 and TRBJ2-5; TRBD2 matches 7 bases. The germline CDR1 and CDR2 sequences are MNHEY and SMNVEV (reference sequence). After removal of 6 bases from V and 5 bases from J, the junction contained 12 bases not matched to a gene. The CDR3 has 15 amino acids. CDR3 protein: CASRLRGGGGETQYF. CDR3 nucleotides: TGTGCCAGCAGACTTCGTGGCGGGGGTGGGGAGACCCAGTACTTC.

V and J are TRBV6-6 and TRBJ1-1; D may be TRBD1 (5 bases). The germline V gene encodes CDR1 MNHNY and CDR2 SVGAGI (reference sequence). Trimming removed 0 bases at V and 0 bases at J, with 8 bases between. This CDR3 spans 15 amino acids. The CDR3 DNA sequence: TGTGCCAGCAGTTACTCCCAGGGAATGAACACTGAAGCTTTCTTT. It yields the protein CASSYSQGMNTEAFF.

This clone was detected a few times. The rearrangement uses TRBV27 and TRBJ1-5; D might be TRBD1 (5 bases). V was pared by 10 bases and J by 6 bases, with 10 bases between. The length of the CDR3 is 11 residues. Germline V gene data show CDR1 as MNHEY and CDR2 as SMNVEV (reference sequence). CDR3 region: CATTGGQPQHF. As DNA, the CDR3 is TGTGCCACCACCGGGGGTCAGCCCCAGCATTTT.

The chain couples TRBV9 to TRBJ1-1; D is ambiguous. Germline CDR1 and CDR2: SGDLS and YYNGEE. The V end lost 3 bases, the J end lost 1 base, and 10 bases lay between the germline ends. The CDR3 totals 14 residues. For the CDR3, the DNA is TGTGCCAGCAGCGCCACATCCGAGAACACTGAAGCTTTCTTT. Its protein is CASSATSENTEAFF.

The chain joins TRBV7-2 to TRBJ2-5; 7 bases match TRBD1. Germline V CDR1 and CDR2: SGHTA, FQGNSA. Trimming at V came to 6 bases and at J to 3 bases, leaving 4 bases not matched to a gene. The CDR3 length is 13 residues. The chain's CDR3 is CASSSDREETQYF. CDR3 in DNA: TGTGCCAGCAGTTCAGACAGGGAAGAGACCCAGTACTTC. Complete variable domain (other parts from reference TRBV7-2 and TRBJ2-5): GAGVSQSPSNKVTEKGKDVELRCDPISGHTALYWYRQSLGQGLEFLIYFQGNSAPDKSGLPSDRFSAERTGGSVSTLTIQRTQQEDSAVYLCASSSDREETQYFGPGTRLLVL.

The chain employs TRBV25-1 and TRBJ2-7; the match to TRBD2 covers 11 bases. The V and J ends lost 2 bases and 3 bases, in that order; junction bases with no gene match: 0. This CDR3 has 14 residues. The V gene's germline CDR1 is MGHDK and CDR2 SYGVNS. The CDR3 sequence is CASSELAGGYEQYF. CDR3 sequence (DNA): TGTGCCAGCAGTGAACTAGCGGGGGGCTACGAGCAGTACTTC.

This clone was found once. CDR3 nucleotides: TGCAGCGTTGGACTCCAACGGGGTGGCACTGAAGCTTTCTTT. Encoded protein: CSVGLQRGGTEAFF. The chain combines TRBV29-1 with TRBJ1-1; D remains unclear. The CDR3 length is 14 residues. The ends were cut back, 4 bases at V and 4 bases at J, with 16 bases in the middle. The germline V gene encodes CDR1 SQVTM and CDR2 ANQGSEA.

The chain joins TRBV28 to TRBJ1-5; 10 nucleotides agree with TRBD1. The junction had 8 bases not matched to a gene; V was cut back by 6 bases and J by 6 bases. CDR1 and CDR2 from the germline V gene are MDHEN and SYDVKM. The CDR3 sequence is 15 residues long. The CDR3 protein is CASSTGQGLSQPQHF. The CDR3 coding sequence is TGTGCCAGCAGCACGGGACAGGGGTTGAGTCAGCCCCAGCATTTT.

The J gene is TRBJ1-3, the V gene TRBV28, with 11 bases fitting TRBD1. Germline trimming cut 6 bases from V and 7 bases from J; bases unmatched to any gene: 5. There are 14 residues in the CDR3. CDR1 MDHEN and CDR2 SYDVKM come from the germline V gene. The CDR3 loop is CASRDRGPSNTIYF. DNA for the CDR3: TGTGCCAGCAGGGACAGGGGGCCGAGTAACACCATATATTTT.

CDR3 DNA sequence: TGTGCCAGCTCACCAATCCAGAACACTGAAGCTTTCTTT. Translated, it gives CASSPIQNTEAFF. The chain recombines TRBV18 with TRBJ1-1, with D hard to call. The ends were cut back, 2 bases at V and 1 base at J, with 5 bases in the middle. The CDR3 is 13 amino acids. From germline, CDR1 is KGHSH and CDR2 LQKENI.

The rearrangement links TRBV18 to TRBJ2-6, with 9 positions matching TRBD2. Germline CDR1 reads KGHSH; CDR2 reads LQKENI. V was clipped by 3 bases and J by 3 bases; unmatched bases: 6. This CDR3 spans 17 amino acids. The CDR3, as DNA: TGTGCCAGCTCACCTAGCGGGGGCCTTGGTGGGGCCAACGTCCTGACTTTC. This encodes CASSPSGGLGGANVLTF.